The clone carrying this T cell receptor beta chain has a count of ten or more. Its specificity is not known. This CDR3 is built from 14 residues. V was trimmed by 5 bases and J by 5 bases, leaving 14 bases between them. Germline V gene data show CDR1 as SGHTA and CDR2 as FQGNSA. Each CDR3 protein is one row after TCRdb ran MiXCR on the reads. This repertoire shows some 700,000 distinct CDR3 sequences, less than 40% found once; its top ten account for about 2.8%. The data originate from a study of T cell repertoires in cytomegalovirus infection. About the research overall: Public TCR beta signatures marked donors with CMV infection and the matching HLA. Findings and caveats of the study: Predominance within the ex vivo response was attributable to HLA-C-restricted CMV-specific TCR beta clonotypes. Cumulated frequencies of public TCR beta families served to identify carriers of CMV plus the relevant HLA.

The sample taken for sequencing was PBMCs. The chain employs TRBV7-2 and TRBJ2-3, with D unclear. The clonotype originates from a human donor in good health (CMV status not recorded). Some clones in this sample may be carry-over from other donors' samples. The CDR3 nucleotides are TGTGCCAGCAGCCTCCACCCCTCGGGAGATACGCAGTATTTT. It yields the protein CASSLHPSGDTQYF.